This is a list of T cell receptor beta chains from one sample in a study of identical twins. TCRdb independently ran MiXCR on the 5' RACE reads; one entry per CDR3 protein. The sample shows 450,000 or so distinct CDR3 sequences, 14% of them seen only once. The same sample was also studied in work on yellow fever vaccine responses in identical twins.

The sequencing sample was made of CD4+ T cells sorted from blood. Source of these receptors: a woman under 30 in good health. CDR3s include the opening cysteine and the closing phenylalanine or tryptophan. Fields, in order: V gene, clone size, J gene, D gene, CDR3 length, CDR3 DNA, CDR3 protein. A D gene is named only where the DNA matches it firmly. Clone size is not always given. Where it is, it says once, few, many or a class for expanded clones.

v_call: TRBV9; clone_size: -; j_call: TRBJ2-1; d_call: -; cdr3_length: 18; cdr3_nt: TGTGCCAGCAGCGTATCCCTTGGTCAGACCCACTCCTACAATGAGCAGTTCTTC; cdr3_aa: CASSVSLGQTHSYNEQFF
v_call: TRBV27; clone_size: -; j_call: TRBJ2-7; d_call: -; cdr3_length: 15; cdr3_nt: TGTGCCAGCAGTTTAAGGACGGGGAACGGGGGAGAGCAGTACTTC; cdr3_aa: CASSLRTGNGGEQYF
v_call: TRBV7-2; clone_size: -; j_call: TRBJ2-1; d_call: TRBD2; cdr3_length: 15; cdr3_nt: TGTGCCAGCAGCTTGAGGACTAGCGGGAAGGGTGAGCAGTTCTTC; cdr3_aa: CASSLRTSGKGEQFF
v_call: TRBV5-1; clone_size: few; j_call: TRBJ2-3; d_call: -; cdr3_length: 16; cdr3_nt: TGCGCCAGCAGACAAATTGACAGAACTAGCACAGATACGCAGTATTTT; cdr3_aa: CASRQIDRTSTDTQYF
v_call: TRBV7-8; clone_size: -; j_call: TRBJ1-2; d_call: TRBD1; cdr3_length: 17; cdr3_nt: TGTGCCAGCAGCCCACGCACCGCCGGGACAGGGGCCAGGGGCTACACCTTC; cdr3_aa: CASSPRTAGTGARGYTF
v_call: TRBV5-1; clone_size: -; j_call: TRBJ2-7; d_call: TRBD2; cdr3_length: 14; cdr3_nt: TGCGCCAGCAGGAAAAATAGCGGGGACTACGAGCAGTACTTC; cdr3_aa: CASRKNSGDYEQYF
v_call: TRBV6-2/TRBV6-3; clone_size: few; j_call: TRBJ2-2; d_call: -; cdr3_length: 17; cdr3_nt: TGTGCCAGCAGGCGACTCACCGGGGGCTGGGGCACCGGGGAGCTGTTTTTT; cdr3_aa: CASRRLTGGWGTGELFF
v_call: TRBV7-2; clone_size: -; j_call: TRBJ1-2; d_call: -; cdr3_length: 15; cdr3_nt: TGTGCCAGCAGCCAATGGGACGGTCCTAACTATGGCTACACCTTC; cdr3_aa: CASSQWDGPNYGYTF
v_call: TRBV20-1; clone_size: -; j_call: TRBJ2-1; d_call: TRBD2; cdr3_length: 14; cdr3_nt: TGCAGTGCTCGCTCGACTAGCGGGAGGAATGAGCAGTTCTTC; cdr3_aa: CSARSTSGRNEQFF
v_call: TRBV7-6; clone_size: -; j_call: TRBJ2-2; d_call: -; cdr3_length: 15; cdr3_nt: TGTGCCAGCAGCTCTACTAGCACTGTCACCGGGGAGCTGTTTTTT; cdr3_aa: CASSSTSTVTGELFF
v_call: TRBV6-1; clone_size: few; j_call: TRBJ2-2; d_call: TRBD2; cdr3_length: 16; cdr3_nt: TGTGCCAGCAGTCGATGGACTAGCTCAATCGCCGGGGAGCTGTTTTTT; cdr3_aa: CASSRWTSSIAGELFF
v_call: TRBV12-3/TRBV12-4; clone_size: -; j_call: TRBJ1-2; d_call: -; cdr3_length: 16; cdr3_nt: TGTGCCAGCAGCCCTCAGACCCAGGGACCTAACTATGGCTACACCTTC; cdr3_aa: CASSPQTQGPNYGYTF
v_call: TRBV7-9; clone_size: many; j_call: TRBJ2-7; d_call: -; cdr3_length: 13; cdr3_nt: TGTGCCAGCAGTTCCCCTAGCTCCTACGAGCAGTACTTC; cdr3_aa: CASSSPSSYEQYF
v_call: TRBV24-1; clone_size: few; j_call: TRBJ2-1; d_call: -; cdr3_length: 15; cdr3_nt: TGTGCCACCAGTGCTCTAATCAGGGGTCGAAATGAGCAGTTCTTC; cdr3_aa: CATSALIRGRNEQFF
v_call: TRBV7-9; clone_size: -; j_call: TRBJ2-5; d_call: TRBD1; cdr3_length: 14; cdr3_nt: TGTGCCAGCAGCTACGGGACAGGCCAAGAGACCCAGTACTTC; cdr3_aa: CASSYGTGQETQYF